The present T cell receptor (beta chain) was sequenced within a study of T-cell memory formation after mild COVID-19. Broader study findings: While clones contracting from day 15 to 85 were balanced between CD4 and CD8, later expanders leaned CD4+.

Regarding this clonotype: Its antigen is as yet unknown.

MiXCR, run by TCRdb on the 5' RACE reads, gives a single entry per CDR3 protein. The data hold about 270,000 distinct CDR3 sequences, with about 16% observed a single time. The clonotype comes from an adult woman who had mild COVID-19 (a few samples of this study predate the infection). Cell type and time point are not known. Material: PBMCs or a T cell subset sorted from them (not recorded which).

The CDR3 reads CASTTFRVGGNTIYF. The CDR3 bases are TGTGCCAGCACGACTTTCAGGGTGGGGGGAAACACCATATATTTT. The chain has TRBV6-6 and TRBJ1-3, with TRBD1 as a possible D gene (5 bases). The V end lost 7 bases, the J end lost 4 bases, and 17 bases lay between the germline ends. Germline-derived CDR1 and CDR2 are MNHNY and SVGAGI (reference sequence). This CDR3 has 15 residues.